These 30 T cell receptor beta chains were sequenced from one sample in a study of cytomegalovirus exposure and HLA in healthy donors. PCR employed 60 Vbeta and 13 Jbeta primers. This table comes from immunoSEQ multiplex PCR, and its TCRdb copy is limited to in-frame clones, with some not included. The table includes 150,000 to 200,000 clones, around four fifths detected once. Material: PBMCs. These receptors originate from a woman in her forties or fifties in good health and CMV-seropositive.

V and J are TRBV6-1 and TRBJ2-7; 12 nucleotides agree with TRBD1. Germline CDR1 MNHNS, CDR2 SASEGT. CDR3 length: 17 residues. V shed 4 bases and J 3 bases; nucleotides not matched to a gene: 10. The DNA for the CDR3 is TGTGCCAGCAGTGCCCCCCCGGGACAGGGGGCCATCTACGAGCAGTACTTC. This translates into CASSAPPGQGAIYEQYF.

The chain has TRBV19 and TRBJ1-5; D is unresolved. The CDR3 consists of 14 residues. Trimming pared 1 base from V and 7 bases from J, leaving 11 bases between. CDR1 is LNHDA, CDR2 SQIVND, per germline (reference sequence). Here the CDR3 DNA reads TGTGCCAGTAGTATAGTTACGGGGAAGCAGCCCCAGCATTTT. This sequence encodes CASSIVTGKQPQHF.

In the case of this clone: It is likely a read error, because the conserved phenylalanine at the end of the CDR3 is missing. No DNA is shown, since the ends of the CDR3 on it are uncertain; the CDR3 is the one TCRdb lists. Other DNA sequences in the sample encode the same CDR3. This sequence joins TRBV5-4 and TRBJ1-3; TRBD1 reflects the table's D call only, with no check against the DNA. The CDR3 spans 13 amino acids, including both terminal residues. Germline lookup yields CDR1 SGHNT and CDR2 YYREEE (reference sequence). CDR3 region: CASITNRGKARRS.

The V gene is TRBV25-1, the J gene TRBJ1-5; possibly TRBD1 for D (6 bases). The CDR3 length is 15 residues. Trimming took off 3 bases at V and 1 base at J, with 10 bases between the two ends. In germline, CDR1 is MGHDK, CDR2 SYGVNS. This CDR3 reads CASSETGKSNQPQHF. CDR3 nucleotides: TGTGCCAGCAGTGAGACAGGCAAAAGCAATCAGCCCCAGCATTTT.

The V call is TRBV7-2, the J call TRBJ2-3, with a weak D call TRBD2 (5 bases). V lost 1 base to trimming and J lost 4 bases, with 12 bases between them. Germline V gene sequence: CDR1 SGHTA, CDR2 FQGNSA. The CDR3 sequence is 15 residues long. CDR3 in amino acids: CASSLGIGRADTQYF. CDR3 sequence (DNA): TGTGCCAGCAGCTTAGGTATTGGGCGGGCAGATACGCAGTATTTT.

On this clone: This specimen includes other DNA sequences encoding the same CDR3. The CDR3 loop is CASRRQGTDTQYF. The CDR3 nucleotides are TGTGCCAGCAGACGACAGGGTACAGATACGCAGTATTTT. The J gene is TRBJ2-3, the V gene TRBV6-6; TRBD1 aligns across 7 bases. Trimming at V came to 6 bases and at J to 3 bases, leaving 3 bases not matched to a gene. The CDR3 is 13 residues long. Germline CDR1 is MNHNY and CDR2 is SVGAGI (reference sequence).

This clone was detected once. V gene TRBV2 combines with J gene TRBJ2-7; D is perhaps TRBD1 (6 bases). In germline, CDR1 is SNHLY, CDR2 FYNNEI. V gave up 2 bases and J gave up 2 bases, with 16 bases separating them. The CDR3 consists of 16 residues. The CDR3 region is CASSERGTSLTYEQYF. In DNA, the CDR3 is TGTGCCAGCAGTGAAAGAGGGACATCTCTCACCTACGAGCAGTACTTC.

The chain couples TRBV5-1 to TRBJ2-5, with TRBD2 as a possible D gene (5 bases). Germline CDR1 SGHRS, CDR2 YFSETQ. The V and J ends lost 7 bases and 0 bases respectively, with 13 bases between them. The CDR3 covers 14 residues. The CDR3 DNA is TGCGCCAGCCAAACGGGGAGAAACCAAGAGACCCAGTACTTC. It specifies CASQTGRNQETQYF.

The genes are TRBV10-3 and TRBJ2-5, with 9 bases matching TRBD2. The CDR3 extends over 17 amino acids. The germline gives CDR1 ENHRY, CDR2 SYGVKD. The ends lost 0 bases at V and 4 bases at J; junction bases unmatched: 9. CDR3 DNA sequence: TGTGCCATCAGTGAGTCGAAGGGCGGGGGGGCCAGAGAGACCCAGTACTTC. It yields the protein CAISESKGGGARETQYF.

The chain employs TRBV5-1 and TRBJ1-2; D remains unclear. The CDR3 is 13 amino acids. Per germline, CDR1 SGHRS and CDR2 YFSETQ. Trimming took off 0 bases at V and 6 bases at J, with 9 bases between the two ends. The CDR3 bases are TGCGCCAGCAGCTTGGCTACGGGAGATGGCTACACCTTC. Translating it yields CASSLATGDGYTF.

V is TRBV19 and J is TRBJ1-6; D gene unclear. The CDR3 totals 12 residues. Germline-derived CDR1 and CDR2 are LNHDA and SQIVND (reference sequence). V was clipped by 5 bases and J by 8 bases, with 7 bases between them. This chain's CDR3 is CASSSVDSPLHF. The CDR3 coding sequence is TGTGCCAGTAGTTCGGTAGATTCACCCCTCCACTTT.

V gene TRBV19 combines with J gene TRBJ2-7, with 7 positions matching TRBD1. V shed 8 bases and J 5 bases; nucleotides not matched to a gene: 12. Germline V gene sequence: CDR1 LNHDA, CDR2 SQIVND (reference sequence). This CDR3 comprises 14 residues. This chain's CDR3 is CASSTGERLHEQYF. The CDR3 DNA follows: TGTGCCAGTTCTACAGGGGAGAGGCTCCACGAGCAGTACTTC.

This clone was seen only once. This sequence joins TRBV19 and TRBJ1-5; 8 nucleotides line up with TRBD1. The CDR3 runs 14 residues. Unmatched junction bases numbered 4, after V lost 5 bases and J lost 4 bases. The V gene's germline CDR1 is LNHDA and CDR2 SQIVND (reference sequence). DNA of the CDR3: TGTGCCAGTAGTGAAACAGGGGGGAATCAGCCCCAGCATTTT. Its translation is CASSETGGNQPQHF.

The table lists this clone with a count of one. The V call is TRBV19, the J call TRBJ1-2; tentative D call: TRBD1 (5 bases). This CDR3 spans 14 amino acids. Between the trimmed V and J ends, which lost 8 bases and 1 base, there was a span of 14 bases. Germline V lookup: CDR1 LNHDA, CDR2 SQIVND (reference sequence). CDR3 region: CASREGRINYGYTF. The CDR3 nucleotides are TGTGCCAGTCGGGAGGGACGGATTAACTATGGCTACACCTTC.

The J gene is TRBJ2-2, the V gene TRBV5-1; TRBD1 agrees at 7 bases. The germline CDR1 and CDR2 sequences are SGHRS and YFSETQ. Trimming at V came to 4 bases and at J to 0 bases, leaving 3 bases not matched to a gene. CDR3 size: 15 residues. The CDR3 reads CASSEDRTNTGELFF. The DNA of the CDR3 is TGCGCCAGCAGCGAGGACAGGACGAACACCGGGGAGCTGTTTTTT. Combining the CDR3 with reference TRBV5-1 and TRBJ2-2 gives the whole variable domain KAGVTQTPRYLIKTRGQQVTLSCSPISGHRSVSWYQQTPGQGLQFLFEYFSETQRNKGNFPGRFSGRQFSNSRSEMNVSTLELGDSALYLCASSEDRTNTGELFFGEGSRLTVL.

V is TRBV25-1 and J is TRBJ2-2; weak D call: TRBD2 (5 bases). V shed 4 bases and J shed 3 bases, with 12 bases lying between them. The CDR3 is 15 amino acids. Germline CDR1 MGHDK, CDR2 SYGVNS. The DNA for the CDR3 is TGTGCCAGCAGTGGCCTTGCGGGCTACACCGGGGAGCTGTTTTTT. It yields the protein CASSGLAGYTGELFF.

The rearrangement links TRBV6-1 to TRBJ1-1; TRBD1 is a possible D gene (5 bases). This CDR3 spans 17 amino acids. Deletions cut 2 bases from V and 1 base from J, with 17 bases between. Germline loops: CDR1 MNHNS, CDR2 SASEGT. DNA of the CDR3: TGTGCCAGCAGTGAATGGGGAAGGGGTCAAAGGAACACTGAAGCTTTCTTT. It encodes CASSEWGRGQRNTEAFF.

The chain recombines TRBV7-9 with TRBJ1-6; the match to TRBD1 covers 7 bases. J gave up 4 bases and V 5 bases, and 2 bases lay outside the gene matches. CDR3 length equals 14 residues. CDR1 and CDR2 from the germline V gene are SEHNR and FQNEAQ (reference sequence). For the CDR3, the DNA is TGTGCCAGCAGCCAGGGACAGTATAATTCACCCCTCCACTTT. It yields the protein CASSQGQYNSPLHF.

The rearrangement joins TRBV5-1 to TRBJ2-2; 7 nucleotides agree with TRBD1. Germline lookup yields CDR1 SGHRS and CDR2 YFSETQ. This CDR3 contains 18 residues. Trimming cost V 1 base and J 0 bases; bases outside gene matches: 9. CDR3 in DNA: TGCGCCAGCAGCTTGACCTATCTTACAGGGGCGAACACCGGGGAGCTGTTTTTT. This sequence encodes CASSLTYLTGANTGELFF.

The rearrangement links TRBV19 to TRBJ1-5; 10 bases are shared with TRBD1. J was trimmed by 7 bases and V by 5 bases; bases with no gene match: 5. This CDR3 spans 14 amino acids. Per the germline V gene, CDR1 is LNHDA and CDR2 is SQIVND (reference sequence). CDR3 in amino acids: CASSGDRGNQPQHF. CDR3 bases: TGTGCCAGTAGTGGGGACAGGGGAAACCAGCCCCAGCATTTT.

This chain uses TRBV10-3 with TRBJ1-2, with D unclear. This CDR3 comprises 12 residues. V lost 3 bases, J lost 9 bases, and 11 bases lay in between. The germline CDR1 and CDR2 sequences are ENHRY and SYGVKD. This CDR3 reads CAISENGLSYTF. CDR3 DNA sequence: TGTGCCATCAGTGAAAATGGCTTGAGCTACACCTTC.

This rearrangement joins TRBV18 to TRBJ2-7, with D perhaps matching TRBD1 (6 bases). The germline V and J ends were trimmed by 5 bases and 2 bases, with 13 bases remaining between them. Germline lookup yields CDR1 KGHSH and CDR2 LQKENI. This CDR3 region has 14 residues. This CDR3 is CASSTATGPYEQYF. CDR3 nucleotide sequence: TGTGCCAGCTCAACGGCGACAGGACCCTACGAGCAGTACTTC.

This clone was counted only a few times. The rearrangement links TRBV30 to TRBJ1-6, with D maybe TRBD1 (5 bases). Trimming removed 5 bases from V and 6 bases from J, with 14 bases in between. CDR1 GTSNPN and CDR2 SVGIG come from the germline V gene (reference sequence). CDR3 size: 14 residues. CDR3 in DNA: TGTGCCTGGTCTTCGGGGGGGGGTAATTCACCCCTCCACTTT. This encodes CAWSSGGGNSPLHF.

The chain combines TRBV28 with TRBJ1-1; D is perhaps TRBD1 (5 bases). Germline CDR1 MDHEN, CDR2 SYDVKM. V lost 5 bases to trimming and J lost 2 bases, with 15 bases between them. This CDR3 is built from 15 residues. The CDR3 protein is CASSLLGQLNTEAFF. The CDR3 nucleotides read TGTGCCAGCAGTCTCCTGGGGCAGTTAAACACTGAAGCTTTCTTT.

In its sample, this clone was seen a few times. The V call is TRBV19, the J call TRBJ2-3; 9 bases map to TRBD1. Trimming cost V 3 bases and J 2 bases; bases outside gene matches: 3. Looked up from germline, CDR1 is LNHDA and CDR2 is SQIVND (reference sequence). The CDR3 covers 15 residues. CDR3 in DNA: TGTGCCAGTAGTATCGGGACAGGGTTCACAGATACGCAGTATTTT. Residues: CASSIGTGFTDTQYF.

CDR3 sequence reads: CASSAGELFF. The CDR3 DNA follows: TGTGCCAGCAGTGCGGGGGAGCTGTTTTTT. J is TRBJ2-2 and V is TRBV2, with D unresolved. Germline lookup yields CDR1 SNHLY and CDR2 FYNNEI. Trimming shortened V by 4 bases and J by 8 bases, and 2 bases separated the two germline ends. This CDR3 region has 10 residues.

The sample holds one count of this clone. V and J are TRBV12-5 and TRBJ2-5; maybe TRBD2 (6 bases). The CDR3 length is 14 residues. Looked up from germline, CDR1 is LGHNT and CDR2 is FRNRAP. V was shortened by 4 bases and J by 0 bases, with 9 bases between the two germline ends. CDR3 DNA sequence: TGTGCTAGTGGTTCGGGGACTCACCAAGAGACCCAGTACTTC. Its protein is CASGSGTHQETQYF.

The chain recombines TRBV7-3 with TRBJ2-3; 7 bases align to TRBD2. J lost 5 bases, V lost 3 bases, and 5 bases had no gene match. Germline CDR1 and CDR2: SGHTA and FQGTGA. There are 14 residues in the CDR3. The DNA of the CDR3 is TGTGCCAGCAGCTTGGGAGGGTTGGAAGATACGCAGTATTTT. It is translated as CASSLGGLEDTQYF.

The V gene is TRBV30, the J gene TRBJ1-5, with a weak D call TRBD1 (5 bases). Trimming removed 2 bases at V and 4 bases at J, with 9 bases between. The CDR3 sequence is 13 residues long. Germline values: CDR1 GTSNPN, CDR2 SVGIG (reference sequence). This chain's CDR3 is CAWSRTRNQPQHF. The CDR3 nucleotides read TGTGCCTGGAGTAGGACACGTAATCAGCCCCAGCATTTT.

The V and J genes are TRBV11-3 and TRBJ2-7, with 10 bases that match TRBD2. The germline V gene has CDR1 SGHNT and CDR2 YENEEA. CDR3 size: 14 residues. The trim removed 6 bases at V and 3 bases at J, leaving 5 bases unmatched. The CDR3 nucleotides read TGTGCCAGCAGAGCTAGCGGGGGAAACTACGAGCAGTACTTC. Protein product: CASRASGGNYEQYF.